What follows describes a single TCR beta chain. As yet, its antigen is unknown. This entry belongs to a study of OX40 agonist ivuxolimab in advanced cancers. Study-wide context: An agonistic anti-OX40 (CD134) antibody, ivuxolimab, was used to treat the patients. All patients had ivuxolimab intravenously every 2 weeks at 0.01 to 10 mg/kg. Roughly two fifths of patients had received prior checkpoint inhibitor therapy. General study findings and limits: Near-lowest levels of clonal expansion characterized partial responders at 0.1-3.0 mg/kg.

V was clipped by 6 bases and J by 0 bases; unmatched bases: 5. The germline CDR1 and CDR2 sequences are SGHNT and YYREEE (reference sequence). CDR3 size: 16 residues. TCRdb's copy holds only in-frame clones and misses some; the assay was immunoSEQ multiplex PCR. The sample shows about 84,000 clones, roughly nine tenths of them seen only once. V usage is TRBV5-4 and J usage is TRBJ2-3, with 12 bases identical to TRBD2. Sequences were derived from CD4+ or CD8+ T cells sorted from blood, sampled in a trial of the OX40 agonist ivuxolimab. The receptor's source is an adult with an advanced solid tumor such as melanoma, head and neck, liver or kidney cancer. The CDR3, as DNA: TGTGCCAGCAACCTACTAGCGGGGGGCAGCACAGATACGCAGTATTTT. It yields the protein CASNLLAGGSTDTQYF.